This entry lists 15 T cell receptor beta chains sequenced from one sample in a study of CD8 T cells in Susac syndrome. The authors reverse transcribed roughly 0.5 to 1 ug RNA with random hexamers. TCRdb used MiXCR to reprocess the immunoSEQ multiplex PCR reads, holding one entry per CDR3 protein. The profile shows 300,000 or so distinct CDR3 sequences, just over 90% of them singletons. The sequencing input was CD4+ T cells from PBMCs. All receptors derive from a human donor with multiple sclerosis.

As DNA, the CDR3 is TGCAGTGCCACCAGGACTAGCGGACAAGAGACCCAGTACTTC. Its translation: CSATRTSGQETQYF. V and J are TRBV20-1 and TRBJ2-5; 10 positions agree with TRBD2. From germline, CDR1 is DFQATT and CDR2 SNEGSKA (reference sequence). This CDR3 has 14 amino acids. V was clipped by 6 bases and J by 2 bases; unmatched bases: 6.

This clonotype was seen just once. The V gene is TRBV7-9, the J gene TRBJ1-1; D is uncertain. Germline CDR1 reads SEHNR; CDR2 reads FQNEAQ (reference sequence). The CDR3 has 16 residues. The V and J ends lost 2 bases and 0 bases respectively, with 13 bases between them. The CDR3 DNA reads TGTGCCAGCAGCTTAAGTCCGGGGAATTTGAACACTGAAGCTTTCTTT. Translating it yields CASSLSPGNLNTEAFF.

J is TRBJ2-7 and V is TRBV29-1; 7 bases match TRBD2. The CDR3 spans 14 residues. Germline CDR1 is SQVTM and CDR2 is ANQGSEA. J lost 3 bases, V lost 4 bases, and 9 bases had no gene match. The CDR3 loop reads CSVAPGGTIYEQYF. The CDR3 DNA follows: TGCAGCGTTGCCCCTGGAGGGACTATCTACGAGCAGTACTTC.

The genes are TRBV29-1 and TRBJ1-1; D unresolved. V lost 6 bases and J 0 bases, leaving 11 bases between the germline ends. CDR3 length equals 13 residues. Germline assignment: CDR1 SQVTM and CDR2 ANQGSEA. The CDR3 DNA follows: TGCAGCGTCCCCGAGGGTCTGAACACTGAAGCTTTCTTT. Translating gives CSVPEGLNTEAFF. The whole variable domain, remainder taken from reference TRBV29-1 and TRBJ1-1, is SAVISQKPSRDICQRGTSLTIQCQVDSQVTMMFWYRQQPGQSLTLIATANQGSEATYESGFVIDKFPISRPNLTFSTLTVSNMSPEDSSIYLCSVPEGLNTEAFFGQGTRLTVV.

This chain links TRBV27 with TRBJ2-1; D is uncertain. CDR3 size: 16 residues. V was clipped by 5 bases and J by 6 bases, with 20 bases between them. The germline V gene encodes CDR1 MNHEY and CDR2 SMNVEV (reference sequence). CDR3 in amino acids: CASSPKTTPGTNEQFF. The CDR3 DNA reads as TGTGCCAGCAGTCCGAAGACAACCCCAGGCACCAATGAGCAGTTCTTC.

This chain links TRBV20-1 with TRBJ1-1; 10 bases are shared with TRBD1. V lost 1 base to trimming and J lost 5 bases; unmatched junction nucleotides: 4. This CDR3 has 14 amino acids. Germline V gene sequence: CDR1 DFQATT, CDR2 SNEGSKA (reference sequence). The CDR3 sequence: CSARGDRGRTEAFF. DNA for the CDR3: TGCAGTGCTAGAGGCGACAGGGGGCGGACTGAAGCTTTCTTT.

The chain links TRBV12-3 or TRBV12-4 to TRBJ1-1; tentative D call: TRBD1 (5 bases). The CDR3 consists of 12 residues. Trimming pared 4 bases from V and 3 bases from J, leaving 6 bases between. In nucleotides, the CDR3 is TGTGCCAGCAGTTCAGGGCACACTGAAGCTTTCTTT. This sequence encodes CASSSGHTEAFF.

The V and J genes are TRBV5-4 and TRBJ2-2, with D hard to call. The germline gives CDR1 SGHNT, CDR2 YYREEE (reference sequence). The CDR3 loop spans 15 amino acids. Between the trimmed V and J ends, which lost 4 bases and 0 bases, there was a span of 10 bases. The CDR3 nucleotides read TGTGCCAGCAGCACAAGGCGGTCGAACACCGGGGAGCTGTTTTTT. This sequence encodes CASSTRRSNTGELFF.

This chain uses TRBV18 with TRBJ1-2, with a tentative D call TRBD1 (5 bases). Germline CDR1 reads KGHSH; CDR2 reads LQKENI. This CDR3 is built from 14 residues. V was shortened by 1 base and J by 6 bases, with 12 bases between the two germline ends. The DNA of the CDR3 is TGTGCCAGCTCACCACAGGGGAGGGGCGATGGCTACACCTTC. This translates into CASSPQGRGDGYTF.

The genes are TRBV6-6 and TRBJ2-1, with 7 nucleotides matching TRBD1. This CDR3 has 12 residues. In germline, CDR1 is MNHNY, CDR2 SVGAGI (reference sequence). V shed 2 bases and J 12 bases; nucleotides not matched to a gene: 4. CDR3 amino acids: CASSYDRDAQFF. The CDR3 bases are TGTGCCAGCAGTTACGACAGGGACGCGCAGTTCTTC.

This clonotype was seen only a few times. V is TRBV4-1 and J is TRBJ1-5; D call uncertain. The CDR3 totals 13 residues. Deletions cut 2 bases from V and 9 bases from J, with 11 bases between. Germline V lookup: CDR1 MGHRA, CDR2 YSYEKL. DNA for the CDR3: TGCGCCAGCAGCCAAATTGCCCCCGCGCCCCAGCATTTT. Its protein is CASSQIAPAPQHF.

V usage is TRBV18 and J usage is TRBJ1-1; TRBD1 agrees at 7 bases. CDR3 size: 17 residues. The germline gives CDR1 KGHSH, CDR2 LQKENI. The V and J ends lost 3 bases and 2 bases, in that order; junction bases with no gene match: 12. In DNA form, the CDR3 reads TGTGCCAGCTCACCGAACCCGACCCGACAGGGAAACACTGAAGCTTTCTTT. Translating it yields CASSPNPTRQGNTEAFF.

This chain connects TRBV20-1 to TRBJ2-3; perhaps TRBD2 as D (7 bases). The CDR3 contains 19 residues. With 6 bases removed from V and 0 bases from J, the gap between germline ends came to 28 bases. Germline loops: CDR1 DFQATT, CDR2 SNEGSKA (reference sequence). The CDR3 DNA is TGCAGTGCAAGAAGGTTTCGTGAGTTGGGGGGGCCGAGCACAGATACGCAGTATTTT. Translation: CSARRFRELGGPSTDTQYF.

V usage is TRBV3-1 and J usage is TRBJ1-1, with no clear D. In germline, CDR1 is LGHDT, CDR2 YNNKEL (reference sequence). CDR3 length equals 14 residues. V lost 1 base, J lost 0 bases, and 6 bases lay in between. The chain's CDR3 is CASSQGDLNTEAFF. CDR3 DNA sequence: TGTGCCAGCAGCCAAGGAGACTTGAACACTGAAGCTTTCTTT.

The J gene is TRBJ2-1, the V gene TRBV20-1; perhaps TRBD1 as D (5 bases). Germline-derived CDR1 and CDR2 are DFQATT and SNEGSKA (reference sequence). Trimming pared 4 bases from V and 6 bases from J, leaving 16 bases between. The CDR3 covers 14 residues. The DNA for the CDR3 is TGCAGTGCTATCCGGCCGGAAGGGGTCAATGAGCAGTTCTTC. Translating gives CSAIRPEGVNEQFF.